This entry features one T cell receptor beta chain sequence. What it binds is not known. HTBI primers from iRepertoire and Arm-PCR of CDR3 regions yielded the TCR beta libraries. Per the original methods: Sequenced samples collectively carried about 62 TRBV and approximately 15 TRBJ segments. TCRdb re-called the multiplex PCR reads with MiXCR, one entry per CDR3 protein. None of the V and J calls come from the authors' own analysis; TCRdb made them. Here the sample spans 600,000 to 850,000 distinct CDR3 sequences, about 32% being singletons. The time point: persistent/refractory GD, antithyroid drugs over 5 years with positive TRAb. Making the TCR library involved RNA that had been extracted from PBMCs. The data are from a study of regulatory T cells in long-lasting Graves disease. General study findings and limits: Accuracy could have been hurt by small sample size. Persistent disease favored TRBV28, TRBJ1-2 and TRBJ2-5. It was peripheral blood alone, not thyroid tissue, that was studied.

The CDR3 length is 12 residues. CDR1 PRHDT and CDR2 FYEKMQ come from the germline V gene (reference sequence). V lost 0 bases to trimming and J lost 13 bases, with 12 bases between them. The sequence was collected from a female donor with Graves disease. The V gene is TRBV13, the J gene TRBJ1-1; perhaps TRBD1 as D (6 bases). The sample consisted of peripheral blood mononuclear cells (PBMCs), taken when the disease was refractory, from a patient treated with antithyroid drugs. The chain's CDR3 is CASSLGRGAGFF. CDR3 nucleotide sequence: TGTGCCAGCAGCTTAGGGCGGGGGGCTGGTTTCTTT.